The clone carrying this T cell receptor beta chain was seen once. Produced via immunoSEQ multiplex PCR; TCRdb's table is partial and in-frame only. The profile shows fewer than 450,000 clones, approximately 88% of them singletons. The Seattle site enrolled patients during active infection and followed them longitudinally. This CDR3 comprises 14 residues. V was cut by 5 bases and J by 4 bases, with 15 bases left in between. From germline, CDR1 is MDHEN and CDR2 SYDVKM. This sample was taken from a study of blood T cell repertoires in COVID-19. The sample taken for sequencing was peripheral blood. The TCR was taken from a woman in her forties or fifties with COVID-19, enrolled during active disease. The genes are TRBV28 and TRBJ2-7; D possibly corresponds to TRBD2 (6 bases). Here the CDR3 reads CASSTGTEVYEQYF. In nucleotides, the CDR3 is TGTGCCAGCAGTACCGGGACTGAGGTATACGAGCAGTACTTC.